The entry below gives a single T cell receptor beta chain sequence along with its context. The data were produced by immunoSEQ multiplex PCR, yet TCRdb's version contains in-frame clones alone and is incomplete. The sample consists of hundreds of thousands of clones, around 85% of them appearing once. The data were taken from a study of blood T cell repertoires in COVID-19. Germline CDR1 and CDR2: SGHDT and YYEEEE. The V gene lost 8 bases and the J gene lost 4 bases, with 15 bases spanning the gap. The CDR3 runs 13 residues. What was sequenced was peripheral blood. The rearrangement uses TRBV5-6 and TRBJ1-1; tentative D call: TRBD1 (5 bases). This clonotype was obtained from a man in his forties or fifties with active or convalescent COVID-19. DNA for the CDR3: TGTGCCAGTAAAGGTTTCGGGGGCACTGAAGCTTTCTTT. Protein: CASKGFGGTEAFF.